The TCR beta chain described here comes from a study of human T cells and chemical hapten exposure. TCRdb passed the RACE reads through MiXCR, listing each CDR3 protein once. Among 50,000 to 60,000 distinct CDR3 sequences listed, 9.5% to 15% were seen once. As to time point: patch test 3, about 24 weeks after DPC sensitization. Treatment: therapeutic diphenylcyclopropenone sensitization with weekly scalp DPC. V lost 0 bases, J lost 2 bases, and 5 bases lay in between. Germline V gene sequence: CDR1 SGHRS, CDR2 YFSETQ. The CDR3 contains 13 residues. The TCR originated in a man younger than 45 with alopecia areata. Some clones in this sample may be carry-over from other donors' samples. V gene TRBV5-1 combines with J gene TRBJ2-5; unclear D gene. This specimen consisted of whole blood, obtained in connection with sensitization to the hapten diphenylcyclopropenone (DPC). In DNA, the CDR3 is TGCGCCAGCAGCTTGGACAGTCAAGAGACCCAGTACTTC. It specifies CASSLDSQETQYF.